These 27 T cell receptor beta chains were all obtained from the same sample, sequenced in a study of CD8 T cells in ankylosing spondylitis (dated by TCRdb to between 2016 and 2019). Receptors were amplified or captured by 5' RACE. Reads for this sample came from an Illumina HiSeq 2500. TCRdb reworked the public reads: Q25 trimming with fastp, MiXCR clone assembly, productive beta chains retained. All rows with the same CDR3 protein become a single entry with the most common DNA and genes. This sample has 250,000 to 300,000 distinct CDR3 sequences in its table, and under 20% of those were observed once. The top ten hold under 40% of the sample. The specimen was blood, either unsorted or a sorted T cell fraction (not recorded which). Source of these receptors: a male donor with ankylosing spondylitis or in good health (not recorded which).

V gene TRBV27 combines with J gene TRBJ1-2; 7 nucleotides match TRBD1. Germline V gene data show CDR1 as MNHEY and CDR2 as SMNVEV (reference sequence). With V trimmed by 8 bases and J by 5 bases, 8 bases remained unmatched. CDR3 length: 13 residues. The CDR3 coding sequence is TGTGCCAGCTCTAGCGGGACAGCTTATGGCTACACCTTC. This encodes CASSSGTAYGYTF.

This clonotype was seen many times. The chain employs TRBV29-1 and TRBJ2-7; 10 nucleotides line up with TRBD2. This CDR3 has 16 amino acids. In germline, CDR1 is SQVTM, CDR2 ANQGSEA. V was clipped by 4 bases and J by 3 bases; unmatched bases: 12. The CDR3: CSVVGLAGEQGYEQYF. The CDR3 bases are TGCAGCGTTGTCGGGCTAGCGGGAGAGCAAGGCTACGAGCAGTACTTC.

There are a few counts of this clonotype. The chain carries TRBV27 and TRBJ2-1, with D possibly matching TRBD1 (8 bases). The germline CDR1 and CDR2 sequences are MNHEY and SMNVEV (reference sequence). There are 14 residues in the CDR3. The V and J ends lost 2 bases and 8 bases respectively, with 13 bases between them. The CDR3 nucleotides are TGTGCCAGCAGTTTACCACAGGGGGGGCATGAGCAGTTCTTC. Translated: CASSLPQGGHEQFF.

The rearrangement joins TRBV9 to TRBJ1-2; maybe TRBD1 (5 bases). Trimming took 3 bases from V and 8 from J, leaving 17 bases between them. The germline V gene encodes CDR1 SGDLS and CDR2 YYNGEE. The CDR3 has 14 residues. The DNA of the CDR3 is TGTGCCAGCAGCGACCCGGGACTCACGGAGGGCTACACCTTC. Encoded protein: CASSDPGLTEGYTF. Based on the CDR3 plus reference TRBV9 and TRBJ1-2, the full variable domain is DSGVTQTPKHLITATGQRVTLRCSPRSGDLSVYWYQQSLDQGLQFLIQYYNGEERAKGNILERFSAQQFPDLHSELNLSSLELGDSALYFCASSDPGLTEGYTFGSGTRLTVV.

The sample holds many counts of this clonotype. This CDR3 is CSVEGAAPDEQFF. CDR3 nucleotides: TGCAGCGTTGAAGGGGCAGCGCCGGATGAGCAGTTCTTC. The V call is TRBV29-1, the J call TRBJ2-1; D gene uncertain. The CDR3 contains 13 residues. Between the trimmed V and J ends, which lost 1 base and 8 bases, there was a span of 12 bases. Germline values: CDR1 SQVTM, CDR2 ANQGSEA.

In the case of this clonotype: One junction end does not reproduce the germline sequence, and a read error may be involved. The rearrangement links TRBV12-3 or TRBV12-4 to TRBJ2-6; possibly TRBD1 or TRBD2 for D (5 bases each). This CDR3 is 18 amino acids long. The CDR3 coding sequence is TGTACCAGCAGTTTAGGGGACGGCCTTTCCCAGGGGGCCAACGTCCTGACTTTC. It codes for CTSSLGDGLSQGANVLTF.

This clonotype was counted ten times or more. V usage is TRBV4-1 and J usage is TRBJ2-7, with D perhaps being TRBD1 or TRBD2 (5 bases each). This CDR3 has 15 residues. V shed 0 bases and J shed 2 bases, with 11 bases lying between them. Germline V gene lookup returns CDR1 MGHRA and CDR2 YSYEKL. CDR3 loop: CASSQEGPAPYEQYF. The CDR3 nucleotides are TGCGCCAGCAGCCAAGAGGGACCAGCACCCTACGAGCAGTACTTC.

This clonotype was found a few times. CDR3 amino acids: CASSSPFSETQYF. CDR3 nucleotides: TGTGCCAGCAGCTCCCCGTTCTCAGAGACCCAGTACTTC. The chain couples TRBV7-2 to TRBJ2-5; no clear D gene. This CDR3 has 13 residues. Germline V gene data show CDR1 as SGHTA and CDR2 as FQGNSA. V was shortened by 4 bases and J by 4 bases, with 10 bases between the two germline ends.

V usage is TRBV27 and J usage is TRBJ1-2, with 7 bases matching TRBD1. This CDR3 spans 16 amino acids. Trimming took 8 bases from V and 4 from J; bases not matched to a gene: 16. Germline V gene data show CDR1 as MNHEY and CDR2 as SMNVEV (reference sequence). The CDR3 nucleotides are TGTGCCAGCCGGGGGCAGGGGGAGATTGGGGTCTATGGCTACACCTTC. This sequence encodes CASRGQGEIGVYGYTF.

The chain links TRBV4-3 to TRBJ2-7, with D possibly called TRBD1 or TRBD2 (5 bases each). The germline gives CDR1 LGHNA, CDR2 YSLEER. The CDR3 loop spans 16 amino acids. Between the trimmed V and J ends, which lost 0 bases and 2 bases, there was a span of 14 bases. CDR3: CASSQDSRDGAYEQYF. In nucleotides, the CDR3 is TGCGCCAGCAGCCAAGATTCCCGGGACGGGGCCTACGAGCAGTACTTC.

This clonotype appeared a few times. V is TRBV12-3 or TRBV12-4 and J is TRBJ2-1; TRBD2 matches 7 bases. V trimming: 3 bases; J trimming: 0 bases; junction bases outside the gene matches: 5. The CDR3 is 16 residues long. CDR3 sequence: CASSFSAGASYNEQFF. The CDR3 DNA reads TGTGCCAGCAGTTTTTCGGCGGGAGCCTCCTACAATGAGCAGTTCTTC.

Concerning this clonotype itself: A much larger clone differs from this one at a single base, so this may be a read error. The CDR3, as DNA: TGTGCCAGCAGTCATGGTTCTGGGACAGGGTGTGGCTACACCTTC. It specifies CASSHGSGTGCGYTF. V is TRBV12-3 or TRBV12-4 and J is TRBJ1-2; TRBD1 agrees at 9 bases. CDR3 size: 15 residues. Losses at the gene ends were 5 bases for V and 7 bases for J; bases not matched to a gene: 11.

This clonotype appeared a few times. CDR3 amino acids: CASSVGYTDTQYF. CDR3 nucleotides: TGTGCCAGCAGCGTTGGATACACGGATACGCAGTATTTT. V is TRBV7-9 and J is TRBJ2-3; D is unclear. The V and J ends lost 5 bases and 6 bases respectively, with 12 bases between them. The CDR3 is 13 amino acids. CDR1 and CDR2 (germline): SEHNR, FQNEAQ (reference sequence). Drawing the rest from reference TRBV7-9 and TRBJ2-3, the complete variable domain is DTGVSQNPRHKITKRGQNVTFRCDPISEHNRLYWYRQTLGQGPEFLTYFQNEAQLEKSRLLSDRFSAERPKGSFSTLEIQRTEQGDSAMYLCASSVGYTDTQYFGPGTRLTVL.

The V gene is TRBV6-5, the J gene TRBJ2-2; D is uncertain. The CDR3 loop spans 13 amino acids. The germline gives CDR1 MNHEY, CDR2 SVGAGI. V dropped 1 base and J dropped 3 bases, with 3 bases sitting between them. The CDR3 loop reads CASSYYDTGELFF. The CDR3 coding sequence is TGTGCCAGCAGTTACTATGACACCGGGGAGCTGTTTTTT.

This clonotype was seen at least ten times. The gene calls are TRBV5-6 and TRBJ2-7; D may match TRBD1 or TRBD2 (5 bases each). CDR1 and CDR2 (germline): SGHDT, YYEEEE. This CDR3 has 14 amino acids. V was trimmed by 4 bases and J by 2 bases, leaving 13 bases between them. In DNA, the CDR3 is TGTGCCAGCAGCGAGTACGGGACCACCTACGAGCAGTACTTC. This gives the protein CASSEYGTTYEQYF.

This chain joins TRBV29-1 and TRBJ2-7; D is perhaps TRBD2 (6 bases). CDR1 is SQVTM, CDR2 ANQGSEA, per germline. The V end was cut by 7 bases, the J end by 0 bases, with 13 bases between. The CDR3 totals 13 residues. CDR3 DNA sequence: TGCAGCGGACGACGGGAGCACTCCTACGAGCAGTACTTC. Amino acid sequence: CSGRREHSYEQYF.

This clonotype was observed at least ten times. The chain employs TRBV5-5 and TRBJ2-7, with D hard to call. With 0 bases removed from V and 0 bases from J, the gap between germline ends came to 7 bases. CDR3 length equals 14 residues. Per the germline V gene, CDR1 is SGHKS and CDR2 is YYEKEE (reference sequence). The CDR3 here is CASSLDRNSYEQYF. In nucleotides, the CDR3 is TGTGCCAGCAGCTTGGACAGAAACTCCTACGAGCAGTACTTC.

The chain combines TRBV5-5 with TRBJ2-6; D is perhaps TRBD1 or TRBD2 (5 bases each). There are 17 residues in the CDR3. The V end was cut by 4 bases, the J end by 0 bases, with 14 bases between. CDR1 is SGHKS, CDR2 YYEKEE, per germline (reference sequence). DNA of the CDR3: TGTGCCAGCAGCGACACAGGAGGATTCTCTGGGGCCAACGTCCTGACTTTC. This gives the protein CASSDTGGFSGANVLTF.

A remark on this clonotype: This clone may be a read error of a much larger clone one base away. The chain recombines TRBV12-3 or TRBV12-4 with TRBJ1-6; D remains unclear. The CDR3 totals 13 residues. The V gene lost 7 bases and the J gene lost 9 bases, with 13 bases spanning the gap. The CDR3 DNA sequence: TGTGCCAGCACCGATAACGCGGTTTCACCCCTCCACTTT. Protein: CASTDNAVSPLHF.

This clonotype was picked up a small number of times. This chain uses TRBV29-1 with TRBJ2-2; D gene uncertain. The germline V gene has CDR1 SQVTM and CDR2 ANQGSEA. The V end lost 4 bases, the J end lost 3 bases, and 6 bases lay between the germline ends. CDR3 length: 12 amino acids. This CDR3 reads CSVVTDTGELFF. DNA of the CDR3: TGCAGCGTTGTTACAGACACCGGGGAGCTGTTTTTT.

This clonotype was found many times. V usage is TRBV11-3 and J usage is TRBJ2-1; 8 nucleotides match TRBD1. From germline, CDR1 is SGHNT and CDR2 YENEEA. The CDR3 runs to 15 residues. V was clipped by 5 bases and J by 7 bases; unmatched bases: 10. CDR3 sequence: CASSPAGGASNEQFF. In DNA, the CDR3 is TGTGCCAGCAGCCCCGCAGGGGGCGCCAGTAATGAGCAGTTCTTC.

V and J are TRBV5-4 and TRBJ1-1; D is unresolved. The ends were cut back, 2 bases at V and 4 bases at J, with 15 bases in the middle. The CDR3 runs 15 residues. CDR1 is SGHNT, CDR2 YYREEE, per germline (reference sequence). In DNA, the CDR3 is TGTGCCAGCAGCTTAGGACGCTATCCGGGCACTGAAGCTTTCTTT. Protein product: CASSLGRYPGTEAFF. The variable domain in full, completed from reference TRBV5-4 and TRBJ1-1, reads ETGVTQSPTHLIKTRGQQVTLRCSSQSGHNTVSWYQQALGQGPQFIFQYYREEENGRGNFPPRFSGLQFPNYSSELNVNALELDDSALYLCASSLGRYPGTEAFFGQGTRLTVV.

This clonotype occurred many times. CDR3 region: CASSGAGTSGNNEQFF. In DNA form, the CDR3 reads TGTGCCAGCAGTGGTGCCGGGACTAGCGGAAACAATGAGCAGTTCTTC. V is TRBV12-3 or TRBV12-4 and J is TRBJ2-1; 11 bases are a match to TRBD2. J gave up 5 bases and V 5 bases, and 8 bases lay outside the gene matches. This CDR3 is 16 amino acids long.

This clonotype appeared a single time. This chain uses TRBV29-1 with TRBJ2-1, with TRBD2 matching 9 bases. With 8 bases clipped from V and 6 bases from J, the junction kept 8 bases outside the gene matches. The CDR3 totals 13 residues. Germline V gives CDR1 SQVTM, CDR2 ANQGSEA. CDR3 in DNA: TGCAGCCCCCTAGCGGGATCGGGCAATGAGCAGTTCTTC. It is translated as CSPLAGSGNEQFF.

To note about this clonotype: Sequence at one end of the junction differs from germline and may be a read error. The CDR3 loop reads CASNLFLEGLAGDGANVLTF. Here the CDR3 DNA reads TGTGCCAGCAATTTATTTCTAGAGGGACTAGCGGGAGATGGGGCCAACGTCCTGACTTTC. The chain couples TRBV27 to TRBJ2-6; TRBD2 matches at 14 bases. The CDR3 runs to 20 residues. Per germline, CDR1 MNHEY and CDR2 SMNVEV (reference sequence).

This clonotype has only a few counts. The chain links TRBV20-1 to TRBJ2-1; weak D call: TRBD2 (6 bases). The CDR3 is 14 amino acids. V lost 1 base and J 0 bases, leaving 7 bases between the germline ends. CDR1 and CDR2 from the germline V gene are DFQATT and SNEGSKA (reference sequence). The CDR3 loop is CSARGGTSYNEQFF. The CDR3, as DNA: TGCAGTGCTAGAGGCGGGACCTCCTACAATGAGCAGTTCTTC.

The rearrangement links TRBV5-1 to TRBJ2-1; 8 nucleotides match TRBD2. V lost 2 bases, J lost 4 bases, and 11 bases stayed unmatched. Germline values: CDR1 SGHRS, CDR2 YFSETQ. The CDR3 covers 17 residues. CDR3 DNA sequence: TGCGCCAGCAGCTTTATCTCGGGAGCGGGAGAATACAATGAGCAGTTCTTC. This codes for CASSFISGAGEYNEQFF.